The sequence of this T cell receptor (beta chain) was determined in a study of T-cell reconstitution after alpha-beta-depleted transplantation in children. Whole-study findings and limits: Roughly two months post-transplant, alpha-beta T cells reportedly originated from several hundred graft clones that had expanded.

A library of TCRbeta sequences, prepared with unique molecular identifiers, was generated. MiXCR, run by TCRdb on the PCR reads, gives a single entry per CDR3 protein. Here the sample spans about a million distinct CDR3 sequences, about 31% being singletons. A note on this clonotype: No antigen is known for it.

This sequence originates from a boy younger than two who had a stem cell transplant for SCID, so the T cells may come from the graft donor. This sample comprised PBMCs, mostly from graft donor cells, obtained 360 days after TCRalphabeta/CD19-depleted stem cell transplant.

The CDR3 loop is CASSPWGGQMIFTDTQYF. The CDR3 DNA follows: TGTGCCAGCAGCCCCTGGGGGGGCCAGATGATCTTCACAGATACGCAGTATTTT. This chain uses TRBV7-8 with TRBJ2-3; possible D gene TRBD2, 7 bases. This CDR3 is built from 18 residues. Germline loops: CDR1 SGHVS, CDR2 FQNEAQ. Trimming pared 5 bases from V and 2 bases from J, leaving 23 bases between. The full variable domain, in which reference TRBV7-8 and TRBJ2-3 provide the parts outside the CDR3, is GAGVSQSPRYKVAKRGQDVALRCDPISGHVSLFWYQQALGQGPEFLTYFQNEAQLDKSGLPSDRFFAERPEGSVSTLKIQRTQQEDSAVYLCASSPWGGQMIFTDTQYFGPGTRLTVL.